A single count supports the clone carrying this T cell receptor (beta chain). Its specificity is not known. The record originates from a study of type 1 and type 2 diabetes patients. As for the study in general: The cohort mixed type 1 diabetes, type 2 diabetes and nondiabetic donors. Study-level results: Type 2 diabetes patients had few highly-expanded CD4+ clones, median one. Groups were not age- or gender-matched, which may bias interpretation.

The PCR template was genomic DNA. The TCR beta CDR3 region was amplified using 30 forward and 13 reverse primers. TCRdb reprocessed the multiplex PCR reads via MiXCR and lists one record per CDR3 protein. Of under 300,000 distinct CDR3 sequences listed, roughly 48% are singletons. This CDR3 spans 12 amino acids. Trimming removed 4 bases from V and 7 bases from J; junction bases left unmatched: 3. The source of this sequence is a man aged 18 to 29 with type 2 diabetes. This chain connects TRBV12-3 or TRBV12-4 to TRBJ1-1, with 7 bases fitting TRBD1. Sequenced: peripheral blood mononuclear cells (PBMCs). CDR3 nucleotides: TGTGCCAGCAGTTGGGGACAGATTGAAGCTTTCTTT. Its protein product is CASSWGQIEAFF.